This T cell receptor (beta chain) is drawn from a study of shared clonotypes between healthy human individuals. All donors qualified as healthy HIV-negative adults and had experienced no recent acute infections or vaccinations. The CDR3 has 13 amino acids. Germline assignment: CDR1 MDHEN and CDR2 SYDVKM. Trimming pared 6 bases from V and 2 bases from J, leaving 10 bases between. The assay ran at deep level. Generated by immunoSEQ multiplex PCR, the TCRdb table keeps only in-frame clones and is missing some. This table has hundreds of thousands of clones, roughly 79% appearing once. This clone was detected once.

The chain recombines TRBV28 with TRBJ1-1; unclear D gene. The sequence was obtained from a woman in her thirties or forties in good health. Some clones in this sample may be carry-over from other donors' samples. The sequenced sample was PBMCs. This chain's CDR3 is CASRSRRNTEAFF. CDR3 bases: TGTGCCAGCAGGTCGAGAAGAAACACTGAAGCTTTCTTT.